This T cell receptor (beta chain) was recovered during a study of control samples from healthy donors and cancer patients (dated by TCRdb to about 2020). Remarks on this clone: What antigen it recognizes has not been identified. Base qualities are not provided; no much larger clone lies one nucleotide away.

The V end loses 0 bases and the J end loses 7 bases, and a stretch of 12 bases separates them. CDR1 and CDR2, looked up from the germline V gene (reference sequence), are LGHDT and YNNKEL. Spanning cysteine to phenylalanine, the CDR3 consists of 14 amino acids. CDR3 DNA only is kept here, 42 bases in frame from base 1. Library generation was performed with the immunoSEQ multiplex PCR assay. TCRdb's version of the immuneACCESS table is confined to in-frame rearrangements and falls short of the full clone set. An unresolved V gene accounts for under half of the shortfall where checked; the remainder is of unknown origin. The sample has around 120,000 clones on record, about 95% of them singletons. The leading ten clones occupy around 3.6% of the sample.

The sequence is built from TRBV3-1 (or the pseudogene TRBV3-2) and TRBJ1-1, with no confidently assigned D gene. The source of this sequence is a man aged 30 to 39 in good health. The sample comprised blood. CDR3 region: CASSQDVRASEAFF. At the DNA level, the sequence is TGTGCCAGCAGCCAAGATGTCCGTGCCAGTGAAGCTTTCTTT.